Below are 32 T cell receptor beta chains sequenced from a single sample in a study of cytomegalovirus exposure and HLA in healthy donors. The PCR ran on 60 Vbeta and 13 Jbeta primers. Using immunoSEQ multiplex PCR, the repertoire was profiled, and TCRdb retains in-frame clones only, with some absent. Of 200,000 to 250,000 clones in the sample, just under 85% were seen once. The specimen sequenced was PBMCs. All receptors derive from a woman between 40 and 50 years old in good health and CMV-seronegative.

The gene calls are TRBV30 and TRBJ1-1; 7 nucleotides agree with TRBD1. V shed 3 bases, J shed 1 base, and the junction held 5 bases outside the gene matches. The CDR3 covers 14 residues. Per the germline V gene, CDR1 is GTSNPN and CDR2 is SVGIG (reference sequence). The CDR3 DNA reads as TGTGCCTGGAGGGCAGGGGGACCGAACACTGAAGCTTTCTTT. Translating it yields CAWRAGGPNTEAFF.

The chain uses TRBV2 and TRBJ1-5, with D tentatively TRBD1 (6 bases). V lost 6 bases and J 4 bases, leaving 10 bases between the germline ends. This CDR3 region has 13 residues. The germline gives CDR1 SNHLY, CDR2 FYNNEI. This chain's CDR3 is CASRGGVNQPQHF. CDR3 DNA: TGTGCCAGCAGAGGGGGAGTGAATCAGCCCCAGCATTTT.

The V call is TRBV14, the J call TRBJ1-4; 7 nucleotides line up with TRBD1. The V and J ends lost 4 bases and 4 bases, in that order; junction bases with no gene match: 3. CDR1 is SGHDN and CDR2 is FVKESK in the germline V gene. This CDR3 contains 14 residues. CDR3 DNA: TGTGCCAGCAGCCTCAGGGGGAGTAATGAAAAACTGTTTTTT. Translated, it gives CASSLRGSNEKLFF. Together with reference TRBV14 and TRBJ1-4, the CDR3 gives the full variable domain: EAGVTQFPSHSVIEKGQTVTLRCDPISGHDNLYWYRRVMGKEIKFLLHFVKESKQDESGMPNNRFLAERTGGTYSTLKVQPAELEDSGVYFCASSLRGSNEKLFFGSGTQLSVL.

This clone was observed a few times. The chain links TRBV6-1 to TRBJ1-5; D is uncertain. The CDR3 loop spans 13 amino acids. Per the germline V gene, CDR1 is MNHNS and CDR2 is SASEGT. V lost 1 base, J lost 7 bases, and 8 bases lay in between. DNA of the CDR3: TGTGCCAGCAGTGAAGTTGAGAGGCAGCCCCAGCATTTT. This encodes CASSEVERQPQHF.

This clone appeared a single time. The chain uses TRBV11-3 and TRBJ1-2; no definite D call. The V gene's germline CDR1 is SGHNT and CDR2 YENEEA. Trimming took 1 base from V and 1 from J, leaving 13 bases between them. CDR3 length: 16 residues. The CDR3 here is CASSLGEGVRNYGYTF. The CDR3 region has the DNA TGTGCCAGCAGCTTAGGAGAGGGAGTACGTAACTATGGCTACACCTTC.

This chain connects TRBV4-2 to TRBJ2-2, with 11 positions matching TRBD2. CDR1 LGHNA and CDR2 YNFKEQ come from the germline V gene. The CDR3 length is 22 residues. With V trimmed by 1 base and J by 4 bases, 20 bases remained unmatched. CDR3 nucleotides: TGTGCCAGCAGCCAAGCCCTGGGGATGGTGGCTAGCGGGGGGCCAAGCACCGGGGAGCTGTTTTTT. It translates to CASSQALGMVASGGPSTGELFF.

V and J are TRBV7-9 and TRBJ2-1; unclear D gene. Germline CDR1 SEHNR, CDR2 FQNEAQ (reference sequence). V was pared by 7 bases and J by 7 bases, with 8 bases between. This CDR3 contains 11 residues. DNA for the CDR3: TGTGCCAGCACCGAGGAGAATGAGCAGTTCTTC. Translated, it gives CASTEENEQFF.

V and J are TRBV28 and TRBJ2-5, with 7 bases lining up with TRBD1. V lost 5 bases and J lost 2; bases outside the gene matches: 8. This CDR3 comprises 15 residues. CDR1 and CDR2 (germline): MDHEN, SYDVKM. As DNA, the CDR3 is TGTGCCAGCAGTCGCCGGGACAGAGCACAAGAGACCCAGTACTTC. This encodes CASSRRDRAQETQYF.

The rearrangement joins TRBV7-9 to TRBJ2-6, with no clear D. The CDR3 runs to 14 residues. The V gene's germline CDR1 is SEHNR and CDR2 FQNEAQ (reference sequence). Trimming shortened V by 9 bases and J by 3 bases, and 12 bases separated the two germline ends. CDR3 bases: TGTGCCAGTGCCATGTTTAGTGGGGCCAACGTCCTGACTTTC. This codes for CASAMFSGANVLTF.

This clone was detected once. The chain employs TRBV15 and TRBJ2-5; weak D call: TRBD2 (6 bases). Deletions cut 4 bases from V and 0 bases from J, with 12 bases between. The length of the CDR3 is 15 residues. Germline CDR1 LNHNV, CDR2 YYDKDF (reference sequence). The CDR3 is CATSNGRLYQETQYF. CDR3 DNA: TGTGCCACCAGCAACGGGAGACTTTACCAAGAGACCCAGTACTTC.

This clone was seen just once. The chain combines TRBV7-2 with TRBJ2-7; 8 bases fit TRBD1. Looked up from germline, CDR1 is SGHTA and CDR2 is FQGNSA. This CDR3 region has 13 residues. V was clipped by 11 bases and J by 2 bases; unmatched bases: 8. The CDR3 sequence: CAAEPGQAYEQYF. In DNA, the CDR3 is TGTGCCGCTGAACCGGGACAGGCCTACGAGCAGTACTTC. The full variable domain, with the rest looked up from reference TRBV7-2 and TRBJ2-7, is GAGVSQSPSNKVTEKGKDVELRCDPISGHTALYWYRQSLGQGLEFLIYFQGNSAPDKSGLPSDRFSAERTGGSVSTLTIQRTQQEDSAVYLCAAEPGQAYEQYFGPGTRLTVT.

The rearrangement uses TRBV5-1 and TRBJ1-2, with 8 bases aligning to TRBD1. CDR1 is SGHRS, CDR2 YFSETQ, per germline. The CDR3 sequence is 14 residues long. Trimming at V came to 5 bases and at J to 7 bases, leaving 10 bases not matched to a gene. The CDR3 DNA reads TGCGCCAGCAGAGCTCAGGGGGCGCGGGTTGGCTACACCTTC. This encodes CASRAQGARVGYTF.

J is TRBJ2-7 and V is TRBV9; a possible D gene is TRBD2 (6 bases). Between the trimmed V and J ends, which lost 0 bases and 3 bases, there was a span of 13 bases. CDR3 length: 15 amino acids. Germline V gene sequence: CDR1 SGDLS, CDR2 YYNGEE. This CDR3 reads CASSVASGGIYEQYF. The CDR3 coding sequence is TGTGCCAGCAGCGTAGCTTCCGGCGGGATCTACGAGCAGTACTTC.

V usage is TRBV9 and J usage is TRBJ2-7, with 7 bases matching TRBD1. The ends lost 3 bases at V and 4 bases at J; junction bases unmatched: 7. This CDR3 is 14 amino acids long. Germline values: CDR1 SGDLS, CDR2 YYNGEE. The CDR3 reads CASSARRDSYEQYF. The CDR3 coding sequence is TGTGCCAGCAGCGCCCGTCGGGACAGTTACGAGCAGTACTTC.

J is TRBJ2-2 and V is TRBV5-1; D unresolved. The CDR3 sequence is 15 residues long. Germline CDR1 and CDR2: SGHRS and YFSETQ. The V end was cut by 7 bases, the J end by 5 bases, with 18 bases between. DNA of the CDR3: TGCGCCAGCCGCCCGTCCTCACTCCCGACCGGGGAGCTGTTTTTT. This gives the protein CASRPSSLPTGELFF.

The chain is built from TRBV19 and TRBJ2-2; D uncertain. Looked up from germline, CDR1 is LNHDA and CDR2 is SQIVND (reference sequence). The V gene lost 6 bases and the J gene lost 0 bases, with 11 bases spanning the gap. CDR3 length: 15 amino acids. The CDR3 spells CASRKTPANTGELFF. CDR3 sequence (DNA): TGTGCCAGTAGGAAGACACCCGCGAACACCGGGGAGCTGTTTTTT.

The CDR3 loop is CASSLIRGASPLHF. DNA for the CDR3: TGTGCCAGCAGCCTGATCAGGGGAGCGTCACCCCTCCACTTT. V usage is TRBV5-6 and J usage is TRBJ1-6, with a tentative D call TRBD1 (6 bases). CDR1 is SGHDT, CDR2 YYEEEE, per germline. The V end lost 4 bases, the J end lost 10 bases, and 15 bases lay between the germline ends. This CDR3 has 14 amino acids.

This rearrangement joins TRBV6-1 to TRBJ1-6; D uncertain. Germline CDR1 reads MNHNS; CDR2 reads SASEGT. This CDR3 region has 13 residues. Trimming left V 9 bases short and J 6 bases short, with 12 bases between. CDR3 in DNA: TGTGCCAGTATACAGAACACTAATTCACCCCTCCACTTT. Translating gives CASIQNTNSPLHF.

The CDR3 nucleotides are TGTGCCAGCAGTCTCACCGGACAGGGGGCGAGAGGAAACACCATATATTTT. Protein product: CASSLTGQGARGNTIYF. This chain joins TRBV2 and TRBJ1-3; 11 bases match TRBD1. CDR3 length equals 17 residues. J lost 4 bases, V lost 5 bases, and 10 bases had no gene match. Germline V gene lookup returns CDR1 SNHLY and CDR2 FYNNEI.

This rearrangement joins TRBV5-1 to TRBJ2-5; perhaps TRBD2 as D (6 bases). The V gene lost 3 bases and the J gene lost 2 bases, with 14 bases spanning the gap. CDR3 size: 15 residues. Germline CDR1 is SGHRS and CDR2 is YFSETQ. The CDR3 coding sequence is TGCGCCAGCAGCTCTTTTTTAGCGGCTCAAGAGACCCAGTACTTC. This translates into CASSSFLAAQETQYF.

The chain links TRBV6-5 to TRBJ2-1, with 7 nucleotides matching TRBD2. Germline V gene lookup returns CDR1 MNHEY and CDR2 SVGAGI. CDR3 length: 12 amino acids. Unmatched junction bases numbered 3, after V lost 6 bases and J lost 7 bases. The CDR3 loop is CASSAGGNEQFF. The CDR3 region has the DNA TGTGCCAGCAGCGCCGGGGGGAATGAGCAGTTCTTC.

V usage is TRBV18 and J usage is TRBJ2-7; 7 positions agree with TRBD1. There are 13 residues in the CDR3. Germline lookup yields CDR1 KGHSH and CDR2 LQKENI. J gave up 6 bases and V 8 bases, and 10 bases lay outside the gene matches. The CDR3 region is CASREGQTGEQYF. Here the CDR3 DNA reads TGTGCCAGCCGTGAGGGACAGACAGGCGAGCAGTACTTC.

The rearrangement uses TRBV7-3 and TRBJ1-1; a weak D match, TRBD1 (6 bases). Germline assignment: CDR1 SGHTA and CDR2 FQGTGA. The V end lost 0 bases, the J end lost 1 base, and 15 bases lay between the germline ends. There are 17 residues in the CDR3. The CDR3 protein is CASSLTVTAGENTEAFF. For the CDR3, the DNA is TGTGCCAGCAGCTTAACAGTCACAGCAGGGGAGAACACTGAAGCTTTCTTT.

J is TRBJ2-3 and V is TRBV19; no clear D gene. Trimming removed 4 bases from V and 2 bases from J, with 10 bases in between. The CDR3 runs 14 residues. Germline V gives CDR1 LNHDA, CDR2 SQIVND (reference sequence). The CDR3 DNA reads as TGTGCCAGTAGTACCTCATTAGCCACAGATACGCAGTATTTT. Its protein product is CASSTSLATDTQYF.

The CDR3 loop reads CASSVARNTEAFF. The CDR3 coding sequence is TGTGCCAGCAGCGTAGCTAGGAACACTGAAGCTTTCTTT. The chain uses TRBV9 and TRBJ1-1; D is unclear. Between the trimmed V and J ends, which lost 0 bases and 1 base, there was a span of 4 bases. CDR1 SGDLS and CDR2 YYNGEE come from the germline V gene. There are 13 residues in the CDR3.

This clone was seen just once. CDR3 sequence: CASSLGRAYYEQYF. DNA of the CDR3: TGTGCCAGCAGCTTGGGCAGGGCGTACTACGAGCAGTACTTC. This sequence joins TRBV5-6 and TRBJ2-7; perhaps TRBD1 as D (5 bases). Trimming removed 0 bases at V and 3 bases at J, with 10 bases between. The CDR3 runs 14 residues. From germline, CDR1 is SGHDT and CDR2 YYEEEE. Combining the CDR3 with reference TRBV5-6 and TRBJ2-7 gives the whole variable domain DAGVTQSPTHLIKTRGQQVTLRCSPKSGHDTVSWYQQALGQGPQFIFQYYEEEERQRGNFPDRFSGHQFPNYSSELNVNALLLGDSALYLCASSLGRAYYEQYFGPGTRLTVT.

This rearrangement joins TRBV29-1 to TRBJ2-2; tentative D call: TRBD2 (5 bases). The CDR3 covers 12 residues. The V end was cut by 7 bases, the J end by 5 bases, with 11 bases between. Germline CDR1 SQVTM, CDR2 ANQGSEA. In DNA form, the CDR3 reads TGCAGCGGAGGTTCGGGAACCGGGGAGCTGTTTTTT. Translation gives CSGGSGTGELFF.

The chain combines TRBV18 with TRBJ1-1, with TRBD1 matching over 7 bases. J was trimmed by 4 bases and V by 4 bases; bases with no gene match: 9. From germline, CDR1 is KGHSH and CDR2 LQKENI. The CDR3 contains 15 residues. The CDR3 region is CASSLLDREGTEAFF. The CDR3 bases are TGTGCCAGCTCACTCCTCGACAGGGAAGGCACTGAAGCTTTCTTT.

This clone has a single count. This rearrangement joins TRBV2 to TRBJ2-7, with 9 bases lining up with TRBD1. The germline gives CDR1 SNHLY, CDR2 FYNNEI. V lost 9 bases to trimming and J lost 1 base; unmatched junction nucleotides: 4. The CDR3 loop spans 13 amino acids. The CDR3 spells CASGTGYSYEQYF. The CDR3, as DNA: TGTGCCAGTGGGACAGGGTATTCCTACGAGCAGTACTTC.

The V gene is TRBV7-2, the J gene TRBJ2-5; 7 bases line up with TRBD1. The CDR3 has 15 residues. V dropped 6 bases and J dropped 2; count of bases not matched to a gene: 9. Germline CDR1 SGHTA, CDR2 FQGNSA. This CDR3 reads CASRIGTALQETQYF. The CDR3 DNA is TGTGCCAGCAGAATCGGGACAGCCCTTCAAGAGACCCAGTACTTC.

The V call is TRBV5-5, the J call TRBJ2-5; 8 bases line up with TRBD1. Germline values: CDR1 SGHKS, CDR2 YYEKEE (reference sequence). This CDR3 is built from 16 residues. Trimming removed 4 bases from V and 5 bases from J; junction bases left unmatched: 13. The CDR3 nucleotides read TGTGCCAGCAGCCTGGGACAGGATCCTTATTTGGAGACCCAGTACTTC. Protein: CASSLGQDPYLETQYF.

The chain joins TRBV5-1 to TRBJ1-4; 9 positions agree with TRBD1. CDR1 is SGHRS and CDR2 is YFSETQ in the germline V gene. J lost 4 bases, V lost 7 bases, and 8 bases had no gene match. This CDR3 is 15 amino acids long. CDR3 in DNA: TGCGCCAGCCGTTCACCGGGACAGGGTAATGAAAAACTGTTTTTT. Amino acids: CASRSPGQGNEKLFF.